This TCR beta chain was recorded in a study of control samples from healthy donors and cancer patients. Germline loops: CDR1 MNHEY, CDR2 SVGAGI. V lost 6 bases to trimming and J lost 2 bases, with 16 bases between them. This CDR3 contains 15 residues. Assay used: immunoSEQ multiplex PCR; TCRdb lists only in-frame clones, some missing. This table holds over 150,000 clones, roughly 94% found once. This clone occurred once. The gene calls are TRBV6-5 and TRBJ2-5, with D perhaps TRBD1 (7 bases). This TCR derives from a man between 40 and 49 years old in good health. Sample: blood. CDR3 nucleotides: TGTGCCAGCAGCCAGGGGGGTGCGGGGCAAGAGACCCAGTACTTC. Encoded protein: CASSQGGAGQETQYF.